This T cell receptor beta chain appears in the sequencing data of a study of blood T cell repertoires in COVID-19. In the study overall: Acute and convalescent COVID-19 specimens originated in the United States, Italy and Spain. Nucleic acid was either cDNA or gDNA, and it came from T cells, B-cell-depleted T cells, or PBMCs.

Trimming took off 2 bases at V and 6 bases at J, with 22 bases between the two ends. The germline V gene has CDR1 LNHDA and CDR2 SQIVND (reference sequence). This CDR3 is 17 amino acids long. In the study's own analysis: The assay estimated nucleated cells by amplifying reference gene primers. Sequenced by immunoSEQ multiplex PCR; TCRdb stores in-frame clones only, minus some. V, J and clone size are taken as reported in that table, and D and trimming were inferred from the DNA itself. The sample records more than 250,000 clones, more than 70% being singletons. The source is a woman aged 45-65 years with acute or convalescent COVID-19. The rearrangement joins TRBV19 to TRBJ1-2; no clear D. Sequencing was done on a sample of peripheral blood. CDR3 sequence reads: CASSILGTNLPPDGYTF. CDR3 coding DNA: TGTGCCAGTAGTATATTAGGCACTAATCTCCCCCCAGATGGCTACACCTTC.